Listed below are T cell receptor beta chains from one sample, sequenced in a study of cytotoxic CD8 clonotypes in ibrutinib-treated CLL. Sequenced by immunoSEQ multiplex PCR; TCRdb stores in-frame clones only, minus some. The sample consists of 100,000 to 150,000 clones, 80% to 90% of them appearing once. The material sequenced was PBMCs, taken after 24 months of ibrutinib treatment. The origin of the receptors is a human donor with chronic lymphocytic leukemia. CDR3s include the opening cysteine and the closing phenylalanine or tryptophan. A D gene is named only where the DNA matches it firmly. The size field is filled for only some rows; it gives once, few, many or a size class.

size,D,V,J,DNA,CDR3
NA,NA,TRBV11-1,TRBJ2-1,TGTGCCAGCAGTCACCCAGGAGAGGGCAGAATGGGGGTCTTC,CASSHPGEGRMGVF
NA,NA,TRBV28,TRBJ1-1,TGTGCCAGCAGTGAGGTAAGACCCCCTGAAGCTTTCTTT,CASSEVRPPEAFF
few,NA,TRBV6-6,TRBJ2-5,TGTGCCAGCGGTTCTCAAGAGACCCAGTACTTC,CASGSQETQYF
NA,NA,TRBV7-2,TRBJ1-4,TGTGCCAGCAGCTTAGCGGGCTCACATTCCGATGCAACTAATGAAAAACTGTTTTTT,CASSLAGSHSDATNEKLFF
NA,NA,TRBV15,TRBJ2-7,TGTGCCACCAGCAGAGATCAGGGTCCTTGGGAGCAGTACTTC,CATSRDQGPWEQYF
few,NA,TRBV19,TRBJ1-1,TGTGCCAGTAGCTGGACGGCCCGAAGGGCTGAAGCTTTCTTT,CASSWTARRAEAFF
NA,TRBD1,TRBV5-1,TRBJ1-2,TGCGCCAGCAGTCCCGGGACAGCTGCCGGCTATGGCTACACCTTC,CASSPGTAAGYGYTF
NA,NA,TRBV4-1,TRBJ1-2,TGCGCCAGCAGCCAATACGCGGCGAGTACAGTAAGGAGTGGCTACACCTTC,CASSQYAASTVRSGYTF
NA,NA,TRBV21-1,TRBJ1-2,TGTGCCAGCCTAACTACGTGGGACTATGGCTACACCTTC,CASLTTWDYGYTF
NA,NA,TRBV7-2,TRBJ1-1,TGTGCCAGCAGCTTTATGCAGGGTGTTAACACTGAAGCTTTCTTT,CASSFMQGVNTEAFF
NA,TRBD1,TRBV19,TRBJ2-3,TGTGCCAGTAGAAGACAGGGAACAGATACGCAGTATTTT,CASRRQGTDTQYF
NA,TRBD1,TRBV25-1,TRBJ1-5,TGTGCCAGTCGTTCCCGGGACAGACCCGGGGGCAATCAGCCCCAGCATTTT,CASRSRDRPGGNQPQHF
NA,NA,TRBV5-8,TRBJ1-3,TGTGCCAGCAGGGACCCGGGGCATCGACTTCTCCAGAGCTCTGGAAACACCATATATTTT,CASRDPGHRLLQSSGNTIYF
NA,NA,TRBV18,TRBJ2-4,TGTGCCAGCTCGCCGCCAGCGCTCCTAGCCAAAAACATTCAGTACTTC,CASSPPALLAKNIQYF
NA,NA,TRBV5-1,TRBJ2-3,TGCGCCAGCAGTCTTAGTTTTAATACGCAGTATTTT,CASSLSFNTQYF
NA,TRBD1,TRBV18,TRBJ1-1,TGTGCCAGCTCACAAGGACAGGGGGCGACTGAAGCTTTCTTT,CASSQGQGATEAFF
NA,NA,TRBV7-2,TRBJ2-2,TGTGCCAGCAGCTCCAGGGCAGGCACCGGGGAGCTGTTTTTT,CASSSRAGTGELFF
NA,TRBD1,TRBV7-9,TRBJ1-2,TGTGCCAGCAGCTTAGGACAGGGGATGGGAGGCTACACCTTC,CASSLGQGMGGYTF
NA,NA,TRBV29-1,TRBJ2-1,TGCAGCGTTGTGAGCAGTCCCGGGTTAGCAAAAAGGGCTGAGCAGTTCTTC,CSVVSSPGLAKRAEQFF
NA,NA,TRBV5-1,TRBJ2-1,TGCGCCAGCAGCTTCAGGACTGGGAGTAGCTCCTACAATGAGCAGTTCTTC,CASSFRTGSSSYNEQFF
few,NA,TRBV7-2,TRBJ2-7,TGTGCCAGCAGCCTAGGCTGGACAAAAGCCTACGAGCAGTACTTC,CASSLGWTKAYEQYF
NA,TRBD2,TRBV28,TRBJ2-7,TGTGCCACCACCCGACTAGCGCGACCCTACGAGCAGTACTTC,CATTRLARPYEQYF
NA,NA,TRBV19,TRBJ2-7,TGTGCCAGTAGTAGAGGGACTTCCCCCACAGGAGAGCAGTACTTC,CASSRGTSPTGEQYF
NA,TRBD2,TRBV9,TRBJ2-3,TGTGCCAGCAGCGTAATGGATGGCGGGAGGATAGATACGCAGTATTTT,CASSVMDGGRIDTQYF
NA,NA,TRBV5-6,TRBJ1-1,TGTGCCAGCAGCCTTGGACGGGTTGAAGCTTTCTTT,CASSLGRVEAFF
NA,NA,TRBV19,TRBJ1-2,TGTGCCAGTAGTACGACGGACTATGGCTACACCTTC,CASSTTDYGYTF
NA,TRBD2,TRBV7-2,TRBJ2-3,TGTGCCAGCAGCCCAAGCCGGCGGGGGGCTAGCGGATTCGCAGATACGCAGTATTTT,CASSPSRRGASGFADTQYF